Sequencing of this T cell receptor beta chain was carried out in a study of control samples from healthy donors and cancer patients. Method: immunoSEQ multiplex PCR; TCRdb's copy keeps in-frame clones and lacks some. The repertoire consists of under 150,000 clones, with more than 85% occurring once and the leading ten covering roughly 2.6%. This CDR3 has 15 amino acids. V dropped 4 bases and J dropped 2; count of bases not matched to a gene: 7. The germline CDR1 and CDR2 sequences are SGHRS and YFSETQ. The material sequenced was blood. The chain carries TRBV5-1 and TRBJ2-7, with 9 bases that match TRBD1. The sequence was obtained from a man aged 25-40 years in good health. Here the CDR3 reads CASSIGGQGPYEQYF. In DNA form, the CDR3 reads TGCGCCAGCAGCATCGGGGGACAGGGTCCCTACGAGCAGTACTTC.